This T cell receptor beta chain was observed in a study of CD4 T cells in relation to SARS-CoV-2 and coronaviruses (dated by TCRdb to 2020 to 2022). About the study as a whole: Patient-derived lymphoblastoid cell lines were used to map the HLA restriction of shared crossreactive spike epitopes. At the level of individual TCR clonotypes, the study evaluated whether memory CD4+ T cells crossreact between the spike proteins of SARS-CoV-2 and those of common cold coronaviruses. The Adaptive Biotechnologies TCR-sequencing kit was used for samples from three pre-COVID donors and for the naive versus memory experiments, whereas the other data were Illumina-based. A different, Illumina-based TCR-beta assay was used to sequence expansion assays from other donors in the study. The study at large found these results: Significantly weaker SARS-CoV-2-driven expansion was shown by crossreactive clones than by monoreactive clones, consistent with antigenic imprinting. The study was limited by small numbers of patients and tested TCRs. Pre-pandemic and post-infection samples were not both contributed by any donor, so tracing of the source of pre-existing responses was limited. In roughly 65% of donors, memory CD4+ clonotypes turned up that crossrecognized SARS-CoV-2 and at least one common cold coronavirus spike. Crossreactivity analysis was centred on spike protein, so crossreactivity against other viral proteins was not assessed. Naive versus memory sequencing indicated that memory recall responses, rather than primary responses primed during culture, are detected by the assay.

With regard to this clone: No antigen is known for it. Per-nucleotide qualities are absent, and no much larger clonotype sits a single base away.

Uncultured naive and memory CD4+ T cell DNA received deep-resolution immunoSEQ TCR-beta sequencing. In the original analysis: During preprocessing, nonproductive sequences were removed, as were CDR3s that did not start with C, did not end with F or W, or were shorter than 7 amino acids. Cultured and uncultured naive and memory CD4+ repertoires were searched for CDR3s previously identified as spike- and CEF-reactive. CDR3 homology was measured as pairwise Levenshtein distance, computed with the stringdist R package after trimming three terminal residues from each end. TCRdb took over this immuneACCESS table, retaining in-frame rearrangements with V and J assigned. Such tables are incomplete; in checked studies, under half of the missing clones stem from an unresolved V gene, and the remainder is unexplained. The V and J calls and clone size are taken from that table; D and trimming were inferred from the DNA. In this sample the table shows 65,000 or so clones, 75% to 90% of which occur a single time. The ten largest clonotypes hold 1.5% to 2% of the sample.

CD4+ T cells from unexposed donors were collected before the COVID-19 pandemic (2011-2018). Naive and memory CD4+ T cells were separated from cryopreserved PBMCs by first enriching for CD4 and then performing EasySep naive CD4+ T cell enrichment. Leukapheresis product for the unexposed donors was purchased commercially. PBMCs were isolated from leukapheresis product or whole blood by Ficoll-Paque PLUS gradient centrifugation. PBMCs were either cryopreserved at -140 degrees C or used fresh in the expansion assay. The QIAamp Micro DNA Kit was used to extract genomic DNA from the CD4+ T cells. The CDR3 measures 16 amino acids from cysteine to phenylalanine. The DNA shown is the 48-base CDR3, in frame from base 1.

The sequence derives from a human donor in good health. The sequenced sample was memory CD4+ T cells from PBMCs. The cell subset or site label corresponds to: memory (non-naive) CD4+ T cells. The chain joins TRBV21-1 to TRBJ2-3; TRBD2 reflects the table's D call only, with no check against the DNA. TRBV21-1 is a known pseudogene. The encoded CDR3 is CASSYRRGVSTDTQYF. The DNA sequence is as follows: TGTGCCAGCAGCTACCGTCGGGGGGTAAGCACAGATACGCAGTATTTT.